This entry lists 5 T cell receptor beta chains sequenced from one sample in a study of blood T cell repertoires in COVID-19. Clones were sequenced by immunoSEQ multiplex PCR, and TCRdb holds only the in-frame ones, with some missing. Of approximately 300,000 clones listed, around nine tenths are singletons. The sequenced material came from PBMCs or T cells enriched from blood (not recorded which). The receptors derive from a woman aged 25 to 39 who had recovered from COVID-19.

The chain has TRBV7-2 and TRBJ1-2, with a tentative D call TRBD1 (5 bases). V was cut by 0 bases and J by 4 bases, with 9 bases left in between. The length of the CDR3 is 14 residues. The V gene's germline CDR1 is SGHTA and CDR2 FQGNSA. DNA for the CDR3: TGTGCCAGCAGCTTAGCGTTCACAGGCTATGGCTACACCTTC. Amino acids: CASSLAFTGYGYTF.

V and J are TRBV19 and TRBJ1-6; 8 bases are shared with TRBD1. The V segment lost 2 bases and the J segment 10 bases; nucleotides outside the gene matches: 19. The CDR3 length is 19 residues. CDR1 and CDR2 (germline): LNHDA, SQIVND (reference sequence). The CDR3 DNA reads TGTGCCAGTAGTATAAAGGGTCCGGCAGGGGGCGCGTGGGGATCACCCCTCCACTTT. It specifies CASSIKGPAGGAWGSPLHF. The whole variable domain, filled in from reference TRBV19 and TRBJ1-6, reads DGGITQSPKYLFRKEGQNVTLSCEQNLNHDAMYWYRQDPGQGLRLIYYSQIVNDFQKGDIAEGYSVSREKKESFPLTVTSAQKNPTAFYLCASSIKGPAGGAWGSPLHFGNGTRLTVT.

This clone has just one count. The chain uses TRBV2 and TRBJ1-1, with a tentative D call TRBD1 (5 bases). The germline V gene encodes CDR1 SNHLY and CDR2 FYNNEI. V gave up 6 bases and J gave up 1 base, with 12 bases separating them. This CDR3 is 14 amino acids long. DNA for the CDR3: TGTGCCAGCAGGCCGGGACTCAGGAACACTGAAGCTTTCTTT. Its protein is CASRPGLRNTEAFF.

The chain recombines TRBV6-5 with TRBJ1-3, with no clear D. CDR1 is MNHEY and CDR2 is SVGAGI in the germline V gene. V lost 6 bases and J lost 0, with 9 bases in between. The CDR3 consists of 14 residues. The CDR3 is CASSNGYSGNTIYF. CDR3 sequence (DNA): TGTGCCAGCAGCAACGGGTACTCTGGAAACACCATATATTTT.

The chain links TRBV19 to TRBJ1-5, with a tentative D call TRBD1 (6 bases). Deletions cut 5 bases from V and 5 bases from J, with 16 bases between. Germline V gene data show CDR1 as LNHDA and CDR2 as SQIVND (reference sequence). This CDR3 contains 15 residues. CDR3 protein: CASSDGTRGHQPQHF. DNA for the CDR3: TGTGCCAGTAGTGACGGGACACGAGGTCATCAGCCCCAGCATTTT.